The source of this TCR beta chain is a study of Ad26.COV2.S vaccination and SARS-CoV-2 variants. The wider study: Participants got Ad26.COV2.S intramuscularly, once or twice 56 days apart. Points from the study as a whole: Responses of T cells in total may have been underestimated by the TCR breadth and depth analyses.

The treatment: around 19 received Ad26.COV2.S at low or high dose, single or two shots; about 5 received placebo; per-sample allocation not given. Specimens were obtained on day 63 following the first vaccine or placebo injection. Expression of Wuhan-strain SARS-CoV-2 spike came from the Ad26 vector that formed the vaccine. The V gene's germline CDR1 is SGHKS and CDR2 YYEKEE (reference sequence). V lost 2 bases to trimming and J lost 3 bases, with 8 bases between them. The CDR3 sequence is 13 residues long. The protocol was immunoSEQ multiplex PCR, while the TCRdb copy is restricted to in-frame clones and leaves out a portion. The sample yields about 330,000 clones, roughly 90% seen once. Notes on this clone: The antigen is unknown. The sample has other DNA sequences that encode this CDR3 too.

The chain links TRBV5-5 to TRBJ1-1; possibly TRBD1 for D (5 bases). This TCR derives from a person aged 18-60 years who received the Ad26.COV2.S COVID-19 vaccine or a placebo. Sequencing used peripheral blood, obtained in a trial of Ad26.COV2.S vaccine versus placebo. As DNA, the CDR3 is TGTGCCAGCAGCTTTCAGGGAGACACTGAAGCTTTCTTT. Its protein is CASSFQGDTEAFF.